The rows below give T cell receptor beta chains drawn from one sample of a study of cytomegalovirus exposure and HLA in healthy donors. Profiling relied on immunoSEQ multiplex PCR, and the TCRdb table lists in-frame clones only, not all of them. The data contain about 130,000 clones, 89% of them singletons. The sample was PBMCs. The receptors were sampled from a man under 40 in good health and CMV-seronegative. Each CDR3 is given with its conserved first and last residue. The order of the fields is D gene, J gene, clone size, V gene, CDR3 protein, CDR3 DNA. D genes are given only for firm matches. Size tells how often a clone was seen (once, few, many) or the class of an expanded clone, and some rows leave it out.

D gene: TRBD1; J gene: TRBJ2-7; clone size: NA; V gene: TRBV18; CDR3 protein: CASSPGTGHYEQYF; CDR3 DNA: TGTGCCAGCTCACCAGGGACAGGGCACTACGAGCAGTACTTC
D gene: NA; J gene: TRBJ2-2; clone size: NA; V gene: TRBV27; CDR3 protein: CASSFGALSTGELFF; CDR3 DNA: TGTGCCAGCAGTTTCGGAGCGCTCTCAACCGGGGAGCTGTTTTTT
D gene: TRBD1; J gene: TRBJ1-4; clone size: NA; V gene: TRBV7-9; CDR3 protein: CASSKTGAEEKLFF; CDR3 DNA: TGTGCCAGCAGCAAAACAGGGGCGGAAGAAAAACTGTTTTTT
D gene: TRBD1; J gene: TRBJ1-3; clone size: NA; V gene: TRBV5-1; CDR3 protein: CASTPDRVSGNTIYF; CDR3 DNA: TGCGCCAGCACCCCGGACAGGGTCTCTGGAAACACCATATATTTT
D gene: NA; J gene: TRBJ1-2; clone size: once; V gene: TRBV11-2; CDR3 protein: CASSLTPGESGYTF; CDR3 DNA: TGTGCCAGCAGCTTAACGCCAGGGGAGAGTGGCTACACCTTC
D gene: TRBD1; J gene: TRBJ2-1; clone size: NA; V gene: TRBV4-1; CDR3 protein: CASSQLQGVVYNEQFF; CDR3 DNA: TGCGCCAGCAGCCAACTCCAGGGGGTCGTCTACAATGAGCAGTTCTTC
D gene: NA; J gene: TRBJ1-2; clone size: few; V gene: TRBV6-1; CDR3 protein: CASTPPREPEGYTF; CDR3 DNA: TGTGCCAGCACCCCTCCCCGGGAGCCCGAGGGCTACACCTTC
D gene: TRBD2; J gene: TRBJ2-3; clone size: few; V gene: TRBV9; CDR3 protein: CASSLRLAGGTDTQYF; CDR3 DNA: TGTGCCAGCAGCTTGCGACTAGCGGGGGGGACAGATACGCAGTATTTT
D gene: TRBD2; J gene: TRBJ2-2; clone size: few; V gene: TRBV19; CDR3 protein: CASSIVGGGAGELFF; CDR3 DNA: TGTGCCAGTAGTATTGTGGGCGGGGGTGCCGGGGAGCTGTTTTTT
D gene: NA; J gene: TRBJ2-3; clone size: NA; V gene: TRBV15; CDR3 protein: CATSSVSFLANTDTQYF; CDR3 DNA: TGTGCCACCAGCTCAGTCTCATTCCTTGCCAACACAGATACGCAGTATTTT
D gene: NA; J gene: TRBJ1-1; clone size: once; V gene: TRBV7-9; CDR3 protein: CASSPTANTEAFF; CDR3 DNA: TGTGCCAGCAGCCCGACAGCGAACACTGAAGCTTTCTTT
D gene: TRBD1; J gene: TRBJ2-7; clone size: NA; V gene: TRBV28; CDR3 protein: CASTFPGQGAYEQYF; CDR3 DNA: TGTGCCAGCACCTTCCCCGGACAGGGAGCCTACGAGCAGTACTTC
D gene: TRBD1; J gene: TRBJ2-7; clone size: NA; V gene: TRBV18; CDR3 protein: CASSSGQGGYEQYF; CDR3 DNA: TGTGCCAGCTCATCTGGACAGGGGGGCTACGAGCAGTACTTC
D gene: TRBD1; J gene: TRBJ1-3; clone size: NA; V gene: TRBV7-2; CDR3 protein: CASSLLGTGAGNTIYF; CDR3 DNA: TGTGCCAGCAGCCTCTTAGGGACAGGGGCTGGAAACACCATATATTTT
D gene: NA; J gene: TRBJ1-3; clone size: NA; V gene: TRBV7-2; CDR3 protein: CASSFGGGNTIYF; CDR3 DNA: TGTGCCAGCAGCTTCGGGGGGGGTAACACCATATATTTT
D gene: NA; J gene: TRBJ1-4; clone size: NA; V gene: TRBV6-5; CDR3 protein: CASSYSPGANEKLFF; CDR3 DNA: TGTGCCAGCAGTTACTCCCCGGGGGCTAATGAAAAACTGTTTTTT
D gene: NA; J gene: TRBJ1-1; clone size: NA; V gene: TRBV13; CDR3 protein: CASSTELGLYEKTEAFF; CDR3 DNA: TGTGCCAGCAGCACCGAACTGGGCCTTTATGAAAAGACTGAAGCTTTCTTT
D gene: TRBD1; J gene: TRBJ1-2; clone size: NA; V gene: TRBV7-9; CDR3 protein: CASSSRDRRDYGYTF; CDR3 DNA: TGTGCCAGCAGCTCTCGGGACAGGAGGGACTATGGCTACACCTTC
D gene: TRBD1; J gene: TRBJ2-2; clone size: NA; V gene: TRBV7-3; CDR3 protein: CASSLFKTGINTGELFF; CDR3 DNA: TGTGCCAGCAGCTTATTCAAGACAGGGATCAACACCGGGGAGCTGTTTTTT
D gene: TRBD1; J gene: TRBJ2-7; clone size: once; V gene: TRBV7-9; CDR3 protein: CASSYAGTGAYEQYF; CDR3 DNA: TGTGCCAGCAGCTACGCCGGGACAGGAGCCTACGAGCAGTACTTC
D gene: TRBD1; J gene: TRBJ1-1; clone size: NA; V gene: TRBV10-3; CDR3 protein: CAISEQTGQNTEAFF; CDR3 DNA: TGTGCCATCAGTGAACAGACAGGGCAGAACACTGAAGCTTTCTTT
D gene: NA; J gene: TRBJ1-1; clone size: NA; V gene: TRBV7-9; CDR3 protein: CASSSNNLTGSTLNTEAFF; CDR3 DNA: TGTGCCAGCAGCTCCAATAACCTGACAGGCAGCACGTTAAACACTGAAGCTTTCTTT
D gene: NA; J gene: TRBJ1-6; clone size: NA; V gene: TRBV7-9; CDR3 protein: CASSLRTDASPLHF; CDR3 DNA: TGTGCCAGCAGCTTACGGACAGATGCTTCACCCCTCCACTTT
D gene: TRBD1; J gene: TRBJ2-7; clone size: NA; V gene: TRBV6-1; CDR3 protein: CASTYRGSYEQYF; CDR3 DNA: TGTGCCAGCACTTACAGGGGGTCCTACGAGCAGTACTTC
D gene: TRBD1; J gene: TRBJ1-2; clone size: few; V gene: TRBV6-1; CDR3 protein: CASSEEGTVYGYTF; CDR3 DNA: TGTGCCAGCAGTGAAGAAGGGACAGTCTATGGCTACACCTTC
D gene: NA; J gene: TRBJ1-1; clone size: NA; V gene: TRBV27; CDR3 protein: CASSTGLGTEAFF; CDR3 DNA: TGTGCCAGCAGTACAGGGTTAGGGACTGAAGCTTTCTTT
D gene: TRBD2; J gene: TRBJ2-1; clone size: once; V gene: TRBV7-8; CDR3 protein: CASSLGGEQFF; CDR3 DNA: TGTGCCAGCAGCTTGGGAGGGGAGCAGTTCTTC
D gene: NA; J gene: TRBJ2-1; clone size: NA; V gene: TRBV6-5; CDR3 protein: CASSLRGEKRIF; CDR3 DNA: TGTGCCAGCAGTTTGCGAGGAGAAAAGCGGATCTTC
D gene: NA; J gene: TRBJ2-7; clone size: NA; V gene: TRBV18; CDR3 protein: CASSILAEAYEQYF; CDR3 DNA: TGTGCCAGCTCCATTCTAGCTGAGGCTTACGAGCAGTACTTC
D gene: TRBD1; J gene: TRBJ2-1; clone size: NA; V gene: TRBV29-1; CDR3 protein: CSVVRDRGFGEQFF; CDR3 DNA: TGCAGCGTCGTCCGGGACAGGGGATTCGGTGAGCAGTTCTTC
D gene: TRBD1; J gene: TRBJ1-1; clone size: NA; V gene: TRBV4-1; CDR3 protein: CASSHRRDRGWGTEAFF; CDR3 DNA: TGCGCCAGCAGCCACCGTCGGGACAGGGGCTGGGGCACTGAAGCTTTCTTT
D gene: NA; J gene: TRBJ1-6; clone size: NA; V gene: TRBV28; CDR3 protein: CASTPSSYNSPLHF; CDR3 DNA: TGTGCCAGCACCCCGAGCTCCTATAATTCACCCCTCCACTTT
D gene: NA; J gene: TRBJ1-3; clone size: once; V gene: TRBV19; CDR3 protein: CASSIETAGNTIYF; CDR3 DNA: TGTGCCAGTAGTATAGAGACAGCGGGAAACACCATATATTTT
D gene: TRBD1; J gene: TRBJ1-2; clone size: NA; V gene: TRBV19; CDR3 protein: CASSPGQVNYGYTF; CDR3 DNA: TGTGCCAGTAGCCCGGGACAGGTAAACTATGGCTACACCTTC
D gene: TRBD1; J gene: TRBJ1-5; clone size: NA; V gene: TRBV7-9; CDR3 protein: CASSDREQPQHF; CDR3 DNA: TGTGCCAGCAGCGACAGGGAACAGCCCCAGCATTTT
D gene: TRBD2; J gene: TRBJ2-5; clone size: NA; V gene: TRBV7-9; CDR3 protein: CASSSLAGGIQETQYF; CDR3 DNA: TGTGCCAGCAGCTCCCTCGCGGGGGGCATCCAAGAGACCCAGTACTTC
D gene: NA; J gene: TRBJ1-1; clone size: NA; V gene: TRBV7-9; CDR3 protein: CASSLLAGVGTEAFF; CDR3 DNA: TGTGCCAGCAGCTTACTTGCAGGGGTCGGGACTGAAGCTTTCTTT
D gene: TRBD1; J gene: TRBJ1-1; clone size: NA; V gene: TRBV5-6; CDR3 protein: CASSLAPTGGRTEAFF; CDR3 DNA: TGTGCCAGCAGCTTGGCCCCCACAGGGGGCCGGACTGAAGCTTTCTTT
D gene: TRBD1; J gene: TRBJ2-2; clone size: NA; V gene: TRBV5-1; CDR3 protein: CASSLEGTGISGELFF; CDR3 DNA: TGCGCCAGCAGCTTGGAGGGGACAGGGATTTCCGGGGAGCTGTTTTTT
D gene: TRBD1; J gene: TRBJ1-1; clone size: NA; V gene: TRBV7-9; CDR3 protein: CASDTGVSTEAFF; CDR3 DNA: TGTGCCAGCGATACAGGGGTTAGCACTGAAGCTTTCTTT
D gene: TRBD1; J gene: TRBJ2-2; clone size: NA; V gene: TRBV18; CDR3 protein: CASSPPGQGANGELFF; CDR3 DNA: TGTGCCAGCTCACCACCGGGACAGGGGGCGAACGGGGAGCTGTTTTTT
D gene: NA; J gene: TRBJ1-1; clone size: once; V gene: TRBV5-8; CDR3 protein: CASSPPGRGTEAFF; CDR3 DNA: TGTGCCAGCAGCCCCCCCGGACGGGGCACTGAAGCTTTCTTT
D gene: TRBD2; J gene: TRBJ2-1; clone size: few; V gene: TRBV10-1; CDR3 protein: CASSERLAGLMEQFF; CDR3 DNA: TGCGCCAGCAGTGAGAGGCTAGCGGGCCTCATGGAGCAGTTCTTC
D gene: TRBD1; J gene: TRBJ1-4; clone size: NA; V gene: TRBV7-9; CDR3 protein: CASSLDREGEKLFF; CDR3 DNA: TGTGCCAGCAGCCTGGACAGGGAGGGGGAAAAACTGTTTTTT
D gene: TRBD1; J gene: TRBJ1-6; clone size: NA; V gene: TRBV4-1; CDR3 protein: CASSQVTGGYNSPLHF; CDR3 DNA: TGCGCCAGCAGCCAAGTGACAGGGGGATACAATTCACCCCTCCACTTT
D gene: NA; J gene: TRBJ2-7; clone size: NA; V gene: TRBV7-2; CDR3 protein: CASSLASVVEQYF; CDR3 DNA: TGTGCCAGCAGCTTAGCTAGCGTCGTCGAGCAGTACTTC
D gene: NA; J gene: TRBJ1-6; clone size: NA; V gene: TRBV19; CDR3 protein: CASSIGAPYNSPLHF; CDR3 DNA: TGTGCCAGTAGTATTGGGGCCCCATATAATTCACCCCTCCACTTT
D gene: NA; J gene: TRBJ1-2; clone size: NA; V gene: TRBV6-5; CDR3 protein: CASIGGVGGYTF; CDR3 DNA: TGTGCCAGCATCGGGGGGGTAGGGGGCTACACCTTC
D gene: TRBD1; J gene: TRBJ2-5; clone size: NA; V gene: TRBV7-9; CDR3 protein: CASSGDRQGPRETQYF; CDR3 DNA: TGTGCCAGCAGCGGAGACCGACAGGGGCCGCGAGAGACCCAGTACTTC
D gene: NA; J gene: TRBJ1-6; clone size: NA; V gene: TRBV7-9; CDR3 protein: CASSPNSPLHF; CDR3 DNA: TGTGCCAGCAGCCCAAATTCACCCCTCCACTTT
D gene: NA; J gene: TRBJ1-1; clone size: NA; V gene: TRBV27; CDR3 protein: CASSLFSDYTEAFF; CDR3 DNA: TGTGCCAGCAGTTTGTTCAGCGATTACACTGAAGCTTTCTTT
D gene: NA; J gene: TRBJ1-5; clone size: NA; V gene: TRBV15; CDR3 protein: CATSRDRGYSNQPQHF; CDR3 DNA: TGTGCCACCAGCAGAGACAGGGGTTATAGCAATCAGCCCCAGCATTTT